One and the same sample provided the 23 T cell receptor beta chains below, sequenced in a study of T cell responses to AZD1222 COVID-19 vaccine. The method was immunoSEQ multiplex PCR; TCRdb's version includes in-frame clones alone and lacks a portion of them. Seen here are fewer than 120,000 clones, approximately 90% observed once, and the top ten hold roughly 3.2%. The specimen was peripheral blood, collected on day 0 of AZD1222 vaccination. The source is an adult in good health.

This clone was seen a few times. V gene TRBV29-1 combines with J gene TRBJ2-7; 7 nucleotides agree with TRBD1. The V gene end was trimmed by 1 base and the J gene end by 8 bases; junction bases not matched to a gene: 8. Per the germline V gene, CDR1 is SQVTM and CDR2 is ANQGSEA. The CDR3 loop spans 13 amino acids. The CDR3 bases are TGCAGCGTTGAAGGACAGGGAGATCTCAAGCAGTACTTC. Its protein is CSVEGQGDLKQYF.

The chain employs TRBV5-1 and TRBJ1-6; D call uncertain. Trimming shortened V by 0 bases and J by 8 bases, and 9 bases separated the two germline ends. CDR1 is SGHRS and CDR2 is YFSETQ in the germline V gene. The CDR3 has 14 amino acids. The CDR3 spells CASSLEYGDSPLHF. In DNA form, the CDR3 reads TGCGCCAGCAGCTTGGAGTATGGTGATTCACCCCTCCACTTT.

This clone was counted only a few times. The chain links TRBV20-1 to TRBJ2-1; unclear D gene. CDR1 DFQATT and CDR2 SNEGSKA come from the germline V gene (reference sequence). The germline V and J ends were trimmed by 3 bases and 9 bases, with 12 bases remaining between them. This CDR3 is 12 amino acids long. CDR3 loop: CSASYRASEQFF. In DNA form, the CDR3 reads TGCAGTGCTAGTTACCGGGCCTCTGAGCAGTTCTTC.

This clone has a single count. V is TRBV15 and J is TRBJ2-3; D perhaps matches TRBD1 (6 bases). The germline V and J ends were trimmed by 1 base and 4 bases, with 15 bases remaining between them. CDR3 length: 16 residues. Germline-derived CDR1 and CDR2 are LNHNV and YYDKDF (reference sequence). The DNA for the CDR3 is TGTGCCACCAGCAGAGGAACCATGCAGGGGCCAGATACGCAGTATTTT. It translates to CATSRGTMQGPDTQYF.

The chain links TRBV28 to TRBJ1-2; 8 nucleotides line up with TRBD1. Per germline, CDR1 MDHEN and CDR2 SYDVKM. V gave up 10 bases and J gave up 2 bases; unmatched junction bases: 3. CDR3 size: 12 residues. CDR3: CATHRGNYGYTF. The CDR3 DNA sequence: TGTGCCACTCACAGGGGGAACTATGGCTACACCTTC.

Note on this clone: One end of the junction does not line up with germline, which may come from a read error. The chain carries TRBV7-9 and TRBJ1-1, with a possible D match to TRBD1 (5 bases). The germline CDR1 and CDR2 sequences are SEHNR and FQNEAQ (reference sequence). This CDR3 region has 12 residues. The CDR3 DNA reads TGTGCCAGCAGTTCGACAGCCTATTTCGCTGTCTTT. Translation gives CASSSTAYFAVF.

This chain uses TRBV9 with TRBJ2-5; 7 bases align to TRBD1. The CDR3 is 15 amino acids. The V gene's germline CDR1 is SGDLS and CDR2 YYNGEE. Trimming at V came to 2 bases and at J to 1 base, leaving 5 bases not matched to a gene. CDR3 residues: CASSVTQGIQETQYF. The CDR3 DNA sequence: TGTGCCAGCAGCGTCACACAGGGGATCCAAGAGACCCAGTACTTC.

This clone has more than one count but fewer than ten. The chain carries TRBV28 and TRBJ1-5; 7 nucleotides match TRBD1. Germline V gene data show CDR1 as MDHEN and CDR2 as SYDVKM. The CDR3 covers 15 residues. V shed 6 bases, J shed 7 bases, and the junction held 12 bases outside the gene matches. CDR3 sequence reads: CASRPTGSSRQPQHF. The CDR3, as DNA: TGTGCCAGCAGGCCGACAGGGAGTAGTAGACAGCCCCAGCATTTT.

V usage is TRBV7-2 and J usage is TRBJ2-6; D may match TRBD1 or TRBD2 (5 bases each). This CDR3 is built from 15 residues. Deletions cut 1 base from V and 2 bases from J, with 6 bases between. CDR1 and CDR2 from the germline V gene are SGHTA and FQGNSA. The CDR3: CASSLGGAGANVLTF. CDR3 bases: TGTGCCAGCAGCTTAGGAGGGGCTGGGGCCAACGTCCTGACTTTC.

The table lists this clone with a count of one. The chain joins TRBV2 to TRBJ1-5; D ambiguous. The ends were cut back, 6 bases at V and 4 bases at J, with 16 bases in the middle. This CDR3 has 15 residues. Germline V gene data show CDR1 as SNHLY and CDR2 as FYNNEI. The CDR3: CASSGERHSNQPQHF. The CDR3 DNA reads TGTGCCAGCAGCGGAGAGCGGCATTCTAATCAGCCCCAGCATTTT. Full variable domain (missing parts from reference TRBV2 and TRBJ1-5): EPEVTQTPSHQVTQMGQEVILRCVPISNHLYFYWYRQILGQKVEFLVSFYNNEISEKSEIFDDQFSVERPDGSNFTLKIRSTKLEDSAMYFCASSGERHSNQPQHFGDGTRLSIL.

There are a few counts of this clone. The chain uses TRBV19 and TRBJ2-5; 14 bases align to TRBD2. Looked up from germline, CDR1 is LNHDA and CDR2 is SQIVND (reference sequence). Trimming removed 6 bases from V and 3 bases from J; junction bases left unmatched: 6. The CDR3 runs 16 residues. CDR3 nucleotides: TGTGCCAGTAGAGGGACTAGCGGGAGCCTTAAAGAGACCCAGTACTTC. This translates into CASRGTSGSLKETQYF.

V is TRBV28 and J is TRBJ1-2; TRBD1 matches 7 bases. This CDR3 is built from 15 residues. The trim removed 1 base at V and 6 bases at J, leaving 8 bases unmatched. The germline gives CDR1 MDHEN, CDR2 SYDVKM. Here the CDR3 reads CASSLLRGQGDGYTF. The CDR3 nucleotides read TGTGCCAGCAGTTTATTAAGAGGGCAGGGGGATGGCTACACCTTC.

The table lists this clone with a few counts. V is TRBV4-1 and J is TRBJ2-1, with a tentative D call TRBD2 (5 bases). Looked up from germline, CDR1 is MGHRA and CDR2 is YSYEKL. The V end lost 3 bases, the J end lost 6 bases, and 12 bases lay between the germline ends. The CDR3 has 14 amino acids. The CDR3 DNA follows: TGCGCCAGCAGCCAGTCGGGGTTGGGCAATGAGCAGTTCTTC. This codes for CASSQSGLGNEQFF.

J is TRBJ1-1 and V is TRBV7-9; D gene uncertain. The CDR3 sequence is 16 residues long. Per the germline V gene, CDR1 is SEHNR and CDR2 is FQNEAQ (reference sequence). V lost 5 bases and J lost 0, with 16 bases in between. CDR3 protein: CASSPLWEKMNTEAFF. CDR3 DNA sequence: TGTGCCAGCAGCCCATTGTGGGAGAAGATGAACACTGAAGCTTTCTTT.

The chain joins TRBV5-1 to TRBJ1-1; 11 bases match TRBD1. The CDR3 runs 14 residues. The germline V gene encodes CDR1 SGHRS and CDR2 YFSETQ. The V gene end was trimmed by 0 bases and the J gene end by 7 bases; junction bases not matched to a gene: 2. The DNA of the CDR3 is TGCGCCAGCAGCTTGGTCGGGACAGGGGGTGAAGCTTTCTTT. Its protein is CASSLVGTGGEAFF.

This chain uses TRBV11-2 with TRBJ1-3; no reliable D call. Looked up from germline, CDR1 is SGHAT and CDR2 is FQNNGV. This CDR3 is 15 amino acids long. The V end was cut by 7 bases, the J end by 2 bases, with 15 bases between. CDR3 sequence: CASMSGWSAGNTIYF. The CDR3, as DNA: TGTGCCAGCATGTCGGGGTGGTCGGCTGGAAACACCATATATTTT.

This sequence joins TRBV9 and TRBJ2-7, with 9 bases lining up with TRBD1. V shed 0 bases, J shed 6 bases, and the junction held 7 bases outside the gene matches. Germline-derived CDR1 and CDR2 are SGDLS and YYNGEE. The length of the CDR3 is 15 residues. CDR3 sequence reads: CASSVAGTGSSEQYF. CDR3 DNA sequence: TGTGCCAGCAGCGTAGCGGGGACAGGGTCAAGCGAGCAGTACTTC.

The gene calls are TRBV6-5 and TRBJ1-5, with D possibly being TRBD1 (5 bases). The V gene lost 8 bases and the J gene lost 6 bases, with 17 bases spanning the gap. Germline lookup yields CDR1 MNHEY and CDR2 SVGAGI. The CDR3 extends over 14 amino acids. The CDR3 sequence: CASGGRSGTQPQHF. In DNA form, the CDR3 reads TGTGCCAGCGGAGGCAGGAGTGGGACTCAGCCCCAGCATTTT.

The CDR3 region is CASSLTNEQFF. The CDR3 region has the DNA TGTGCCAGCAGCTTGACAAATGAGCAGTTCTTC. This sequence joins TRBV5-4 and TRBJ2-1; D remains unclear. The ends were cut back, 1 base at V and 7 bases at J, with 3 bases in the middle. Germline values: CDR1 SGHNT, CDR2 YYREEE (reference sequence). This CDR3 has 11 residues.

This clone was counted between two and nine times. This chain connects TRBV19 to TRBJ2-2; 7 bases map to TRBD1. The CDR3 is 16 amino acids. CDR1 and CDR2 from the germline V gene are LNHDA and SQIVND (reference sequence). Losses at the gene ends were 3 bases for V and 3 bases for J; bases not matched to a gene: 7. Written as DNA, the CDR3 is TGTGCCAGTAGTATTAGGGGGCCGCCCTACACCGGGGAGCTGTTTTTT. Amino acid sequence: CASSIRGPPYTGELFF.

The chain has TRBV5-1 and TRBJ2-6, with TRBD1 identical over 7 bases. Trimming at V came to 6 bases and at J to 1 base, leaving 4 bases not matched to a gene. This CDR3 has 15 amino acids. The V gene's germline CDR1 is SGHRS and CDR2 YFSETQ. The CDR3 DNA follows: TGCGCCAGCACCCTGACAGGGTCTGGGGCCAACGTCCTGACTTTC. Translating it yields CASTLTGSGANVLTF.

This clone was recorded many times. J is TRBJ1-1 and V is TRBV7-2; D not certain. Trimming left V 6 bases short and J 4 bases short, with 21 bases between. Germline loops: CDR1 SGHTA, CDR2 FQGNSA. This CDR3 is built from 16 residues. CDR3 region: CASRLTVGLLGTEAFF. CDR3 bases: TGTGCCAGCAGACTAACTGTCGGACTTTTGGGCACTGAAGCTTTCTTT.

The V call is TRBV7-2, the J call TRBJ2-1; D remains ambiguous. This CDR3 has 14 residues. Trimming left V 5 bases short and J 3 bases short, with 11 bases between. Germline-derived CDR1 and CDR2 are SGHTA and FQGNSA. For the CDR3, the DNA is TGTGCCAGCAGCCCCAACCCCGGCTACAATGAGCAGTTCTTC. Residues: CASSPNPGYNEQFF.